This T cell receptor (beta chain) derives from a study of shared clonotypes between healthy human individuals. Measured with immunoSEQ multiplex PCR; TCRdb has only the in-frame clones, and not every one. The table has 2 million to 2.5 million clones, 90% to 96% seen once. CDR3 length: 13 amino acids. Sequencing input: naive CD4+ T cells sorted from blood. The subset denotes: CD45RA+ positively selected. V gene TRBV21-1 combines with J gene TRBJ1-5; TRBD1 reflects the table's D call only, with no check against the DNA. TRBV21-1 is a pseudogene segment. This receptor was identified in a man younger than 35 in good health. This CDR3 reads CASSKEGSGPQHF. Here the CDR3 DNA reads TGTGCCAGCAGCAAAGAGGGGTCAGGGCCCCAGCATTTT.